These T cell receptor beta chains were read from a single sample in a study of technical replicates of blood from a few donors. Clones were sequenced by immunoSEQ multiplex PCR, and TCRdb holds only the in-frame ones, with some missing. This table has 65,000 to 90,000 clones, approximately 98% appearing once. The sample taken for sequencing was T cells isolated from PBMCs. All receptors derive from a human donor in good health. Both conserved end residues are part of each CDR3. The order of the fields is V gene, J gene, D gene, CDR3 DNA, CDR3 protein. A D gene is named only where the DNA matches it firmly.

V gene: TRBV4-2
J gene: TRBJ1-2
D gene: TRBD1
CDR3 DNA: TGTGCCAGCAGCCAAGATCCCAGGGGGAGCGATGGCTACACCTTC
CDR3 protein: CASSQDPRGSDGYTF

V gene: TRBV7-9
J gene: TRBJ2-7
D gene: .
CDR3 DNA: TGTGCCAGCAGCTTAAACGCTCTAAACGAGCAGTACTTC
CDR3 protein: CASSLNALNEQYF

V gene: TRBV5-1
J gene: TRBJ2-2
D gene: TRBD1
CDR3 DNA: TGCGCCAGCAGCATGGACAGGCTAGGTGAGACCACCGGGGAGCTGTTTTTT
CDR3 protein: CASSMDRLGETTGELFF

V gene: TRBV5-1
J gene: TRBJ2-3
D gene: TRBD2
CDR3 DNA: TGCGCCAGCAGCACAAGCGGGAGGGTGACAGATACGCAGTATTTT
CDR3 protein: CASSTSGRVTDTQYF

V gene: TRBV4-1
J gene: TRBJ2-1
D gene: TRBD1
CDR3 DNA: TGCGCCAGCAGCCAAGATTTAGGGGGCGAACTCGTAGAGCAGTTCTTC
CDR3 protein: CASSQDLGGELVEQFF

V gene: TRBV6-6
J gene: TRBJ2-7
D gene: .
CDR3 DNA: TGTGCCAGCAGTTACGGACAGAGCTACGAGCAGTACTTC
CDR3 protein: CASSYGQSYEQYF

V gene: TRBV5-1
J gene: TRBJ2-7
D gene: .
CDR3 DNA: TGCGCCAGCAGACAGGACTACTACGAGCAGTACTTC
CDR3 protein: CASRQDYYEQYF

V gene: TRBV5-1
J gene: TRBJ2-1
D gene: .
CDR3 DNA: TGCGCCAGCAGCTTGGGGCTTGAGCAGTTCTTC
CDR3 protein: CASSLGLEQFF

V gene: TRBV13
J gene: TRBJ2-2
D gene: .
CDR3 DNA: TGTGCCAGCAGCTCCCCGAGGACAGTCACCGGGGAGCTGTTTTTT
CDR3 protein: CASSSPRTVTGELFF

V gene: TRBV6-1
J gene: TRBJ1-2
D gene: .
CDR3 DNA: TGTGCCAGCAGCCTTAATGGCTACACCTTC
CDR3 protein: CASSLNGYTF

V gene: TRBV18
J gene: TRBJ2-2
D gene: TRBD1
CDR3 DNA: TGTGCCAGCTCACCTGTGGGACAGGGATTTATCACCGGGGAGCTGTTTTTT
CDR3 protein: CASSPVGQGFITGELFF

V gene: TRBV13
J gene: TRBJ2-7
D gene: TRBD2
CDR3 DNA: TGTGCCAGCAGCTTAGCGGCTCCTAGCGGCAACTACGAGCAGTACTTC
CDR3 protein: CASSLAAPSGNYEQYF

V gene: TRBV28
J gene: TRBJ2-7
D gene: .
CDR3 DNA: TGTGCCAGCGCAGGCCTCCTCTACGAGCAGTACTTC
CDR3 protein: CASAGLLYEQYF

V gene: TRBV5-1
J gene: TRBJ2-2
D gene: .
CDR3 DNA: TGCGCCAGCAGCTCCTCTAGGAACACCGGGGAGCTGTTTTTT
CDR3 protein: CASSSSRNTGELFF

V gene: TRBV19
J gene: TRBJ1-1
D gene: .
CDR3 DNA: TGTGCCAGTAGTAGGGAGATGAACACTGAAGCTTTCTTT
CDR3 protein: CASSREMNTEAFF

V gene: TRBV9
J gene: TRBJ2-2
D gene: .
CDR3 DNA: TGTGCCAGCAGCGGGCCCTATTGGGAGTTGGACGGGGAGCTGTTTTTT
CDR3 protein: CASSGPYWELDGELFF